The 21 T cell receptor beta chains given below trace back to one sample, sequenced in a study of control samples from healthy donors and cancer patients. Clones were sequenced by immunoSEQ multiplex PCR, and TCRdb holds only the in-frame ones, with some missing. The sample lists about 170,000 clones; approximately 92% were seen once. What was sequenced was blood. These receptors all stem from a woman aged 60-70 years in good health.

In this sample, this clone turned up once. This chain uses TRBV30 with TRBJ1-5; D unresolved. The CDR3 totals 13 residues. Trimming left V 2 bases short and J 6 bases short, with 11 bases between. Germline lookup yields CDR1 GTSNPN and CDR2 SVGIG (reference sequence). CDR3 residues: CAWSRSSGQPQHF. The CDR3 DNA follows: TGTGCCTGGAGTAGGTCGAGCGGTCAGCCCCAGCATTTT.

The chain recombines TRBV7-9 with TRBJ1-2, with 9 nucleotides matching TRBD1. V was pared by 4 bases and J by 4 bases, with 7 bases of the junction left unmatched. The CDR3 is 15 residues long. Germline lookup yields CDR1 SEHNR and CDR2 FQNEAQ (reference sequence). The CDR3 nucleotides read TGTGCCAGCAGCTCAACCGGGACAGGGTCCTATGGCTACACCTTC. Its protein product is CASSSTGTGSYGYTF.

This clone has only one observation. The chain recombines TRBV7-6 with TRBJ2-7; no clear D. The CDR3 covers 13 residues. CDR1 and CDR2 from the germline V gene are SGHVS and FNYEAQ. The V end was cut by 1 base, the J end by 4 bases, with 8 bases between. The CDR3 DNA follows: TGTGCCAGCAGCTTAGGTGAAGGGTACGAGCAGTACTTC. As protein: CASSLGEGYEQYF.

V gene TRBV30 combines with J gene TRBJ1-4; 9 bases agree with TRBD1. CDR1 is GTSNPN and CDR2 is SVGIG in the germline V gene (reference sequence). The trim removed 1 base at V and 7 bases at J, leaving 7 bases unmatched. This CDR3 has 15 amino acids. The CDR3 loop is CAWSGGTGWAEKLFF. The CDR3 DNA follows: TGTGCCTGGAGTGGCGGGACAGGGTGGGCTGAAAAACTGTTTTTT.

The chain employs TRBV27 and TRBJ2-7; 9 nucleotides match TRBD2. This CDR3 has 17 amino acids. CDR1 is MNHEY, CDR2 SMNVEV, per germline (reference sequence). V dropped 4 bases and J dropped 0; count of bases not matched to a gene: 10. CDR3 protein: CASSSGASGATSYEQYF. CDR3 coding DNA: TGTGCCAGCAGTTCTGGGGCTAGCGGGGCGACCTCCTACGAGCAGTACTTC.

The chain has TRBV12-3 or TRBV12-4 and TRBJ2-5; D is possibly TRBD1 or TRBD2 (5 bases each). With 2 bases removed from V and 7 bases from J, the gap between germline ends came to 8 bases. CDR3 length: 12 residues. CDR3 region: CASSLSGGTQYF. Here the CDR3 DNA reads TGTGCCAGCAGTTTAAGTGGGGGGACCCAGTACTTC.

The chain recombines TRBV5-5 with TRBJ1-4; TRBD1 is a possible D gene (5 bases). Germline V lookup: CDR1 SGHKS, CDR2 YYEKEE (reference sequence). The CDR3 loop spans 14 amino acids. The V gene lost 2 bases and the J gene lost 2 bases, with 7 bases spanning the gap. The CDR3 coding sequence is TGTGCCAGCAGCTTCACAGGCACTAATGAAAAACTGTTTTTT. Translation: CASSFTGTNEKLFF.

The chain carries TRBV5-6 and TRBJ2-3; 8 nucleotides align to TRBD2. The CDR3 spans 15 residues. The germline V gene has CDR1 SGHDT and CDR2 YYEEEE. After removal of 0 bases from V and 4 bases from J, the junction contained 4 bases not matched to a gene. CDR3 DNA: TGTGCCAGCAGCTTGGCCGGGGGGGCGGCAGATACGCAGTATTTT. Residues: CASSLAGGAADTQYF.

J is TRBJ2-4 and V is TRBV6-6; 7 nucleotides agree with TRBD2. Germline V gives CDR1 MNHNY, CDR2 SVGAGI (reference sequence). Germline trimming cut 6 bases from V and 7 bases from J; bases unmatched to any gene: 12. This CDR3 has 15 amino acids. In nucleotides, the CDR3 is TGTGCCAGCAGCTTACTAGCGATCGAATTCAACATTCAGTACTTC. Its translation is CASSLLAIEFNIQYF.

The J gene is TRBJ1-1, the V gene TRBV11-2; no reliable D call. The V end lost 5 bases, the J end lost 4 bases, and 11 bases lay between the germline ends. The CDR3 is made up of 13 amino acids. The germline CDR1 and CDR2 sequences are SGHAT and FQNNGV. The CDR3: CASSIRVGTEAFF. The CDR3 DNA sequence: TGTGCCAGCAGCATTAGGGTGGGCACTGAAGCTTTCTTT.

The J gene is TRBJ2-2, the V gene TRBV5-1; D not resolved. The CDR3 runs to 17 residues. V lost 4 bases to trimming and J lost 1 base, with 17 bases between them. Looked up from germline, CDR1 is SGHRS and CDR2 is YFSETQ. CDR3 coding DNA: TGCGCCAGCAGCCCCGGTCAGGACCTGTGGAACACCGGGGAGCTGTTTTTT. Translating it yields CASSPGQDLWNTGELFF. Using reference TRBV5-1 and TRBJ2-2 for the parts outside the CDR3, the full variable domain is KAGVTQTPRYLIKTRGQQVTLSCSPISGHRSVSWYQQTPGQGLQFLFEYFSETQRNKGNFPGRFSGRQFSNSRSEMNVSTLELGDSALYLCASSPGQDLWNTGELFFGEGSRLTVL.

The DNA for the CDR3 is TGTGCTAGTGGTTTGGTAGACAGACCGAACACTGAAGCTTTCTTT. Encoded protein: CASGLVDRPNTEAFF. This rearrangement joins TRBV12-5 to TRBJ1-1; TRBD1 might be the D (5 bases). The CDR3 is 15 residues long. Germline V lookup: CDR1 LGHNT, CDR2 FRNRAP. The V gene lost 0 bases and the J gene lost 1 base, with 9 bases spanning the gap. Based on the CDR3 plus reference TRBV12-5 and TRBJ1-1, the full variable domain is DARVTQTPRHKVTEMGQEVTMRCQPILGHNTVFWYRQTMMQGLELLAYFRNRAPLDDSGMPKDRFSAEMPDATLATLKIQPSEPRDSAVYFCASGLVDRPNTEAFFGQGTRLTVV.

CDR3 DNA sequence: TGCAGCGTCGCCGATATAGGCTATGGCTACACCTTC. This encodes CSVADIGYGYTF. The genes are TRBV29-1 and TRBJ1-2; D remains unclear. V lost 6 bases, J lost 4 bases, and 12 bases lay in between. The length of the CDR3 is 12 residues. Germline V gives CDR1 SQVTM, CDR2 ANQGSEA.

The chain uses TRBV6-6 and TRBJ1-2, with TRBD1 matching 10 bases. Per the germline V gene, CDR1 is MNHNY and CDR2 is SVGAGI (reference sequence). The CDR3 totals 15 residues. Trimming cost V 0 bases and J 8 bases; bases outside gene matches: 6. Written as DNA, the CDR3 is TGTGCCAGCAGTTACTCGAGACAGGGGGCGCGGGGCTACACCTTC. This translates into CASSYSRQGARGYTF.

CDR3 bases: TGTGCCAGCAGCGTAGGACCCTCTGGACTAGCGGGGGATTACAATGAGCAGTTCTTC. This encodes CASSVGPSGLAGDYNEQFF. The chain recombines TRBV9 with TRBJ2-1; 13 bases are shared with TRBD2. Germline loops: CDR1 SGDLS, CDR2 YYNGEE. CDR3 size: 19 residues. After removal of 0 bases from V and 4 bases from J, the junction contained 10 bases not matched to a gene.

The chain combines TRBV7-7 with TRBJ2-2; 13 bases map to TRBD2. J gave up 1 base and V 1 base, and 0 bases lay outside the gene matches. The CDR3 totals 17 residues. The V gene's germline CDR1 is SSHAT and CDR2 FNYEAQ (reference sequence). The DNA for the CDR3 is TGTGCCAGCAGCTTAGGGACTAGCGGGGGGAACACCGGGGAGCTGTTTTTT. Translating it yields CASSLGTSGGNTGELFF. Full variable domain (remainder filled in from reference TRBV7-7 and TRBJ2-2): GAGVSQSPRYKVTKRGQDVTLRCDPISSHATLYWYQQALGQGPEFLTYFNYEAQPDKSGLPSDRFSAERPEGSISTLTIQRTEQRDSAMYRCASSLGTSGGNTGELFFGEGSRLTVL.

The J gene is TRBJ2-2, the V gene TRBV5-1; D unclear. With 1 base removed from V and 0 bases from J, the gap between germline ends came to 10 bases. This CDR3 region has 16 residues. CDR1 SGHRS and CDR2 YFSETQ come from the germline V gene. In nucleotides, the CDR3 is TGCGCCAGCAGCTTGTTTGCGACAACGAACACCGGGGAGCTGTTTTTT. Amino acid sequence: CASSLFATTNTGELFF.

The chain recombines TRBV6-5 with TRBJ1-1; 7 positions match TRBD1. J gave up 4 bases and V 5 bases, and 7 bases lay outside the gene matches. The germline V gene encodes CDR1 MNHEY and CDR2 SVGAGI. The CDR3 contains 14 residues. CDR3 in DNA: TGTGCCAGCAGTCACGACAGGGTTTTCACTGAAGCTTTCTTT. Protein: CASSHDRVFTEAFF.

The chain employs TRBV4-2 and TRBJ2-4, with D unclear. Trimming cost V 0 bases and J 1 base, with 7 bases left between them. This CDR3 has 15 amino acids. Germline V gene data show CDR1 as LGHNA and CDR2 as YNFKEQ. CDR3 nucleotides: TGTGCCAGCAGCCAAGAAAGGTTTGCCAAAAACATTCAGTACTTC. Amino acid sequence: CASSQERFAKNIQYF.

The CDR3 DNA reads as TGTGCTAGTGGTTTGGTAAGGGAGACCCAGTACTTC. As protein: CASGLVRETQYF. This chain connects TRBV12-5 to TRBJ2-5; D is uncertain. The germline V and J ends were trimmed by 0 bases and 5 bases, with 4 bases remaining between them. The germline gives CDR1 LGHNT, CDR2 FRNRAP. The CDR3 length is 12 residues.

The chain has TRBV9 and TRBJ1-4, with TRBD1 as a possible D gene (6 bases). V dropped 0 bases and J dropped 8 bases, with 14 bases sitting between them. The CDR3 extends over 15 amino acids. From germline, CDR1 is SGDLS and CDR2 YYNGEE. CDR3 nucleotides: TGTGCCAGCAGCGTAGAGGACAGCAGGAGGGAAAAACTGTTTTTT. Translating gives CASSVEDSRREKLFF.